These T cell receptor beta chains were read from a single sample in a study of OX40 agonist ivuxolimab in advanced cancers. Profiling relied on immunoSEQ multiplex PCR, and the TCRdb table lists in-frame clones only, not all of them. In the table there are 90,000 to 100,000 clones, roughly nine tenths of which are singletons. The specimen comprised CD4+ or CD8+ T cells sorted from blood, sampled in a trial of the OX40 agonist ivuxolimab. The receptors stem from an adult with an advanced solid tumor such as melanoma, head and neck, liver or kidney cancer. Both conserved end residues are part of each CDR3. The order of the fields is clone size, V gene, D gene, J gene, CDR3 DNA, CDR3 protein. A D gene is named only where the DNA matches it firmly. The size entry is marked missing in some rows and otherwise reads once, few, many or a size class.

>NA|TRBV7-2|NA|TRBJ2-5
TGTGCCAGCAGCTTTAACGGGGGCCAAGAGACCCAGTACTTC
CASSFNGGQETQYF
>NA|TRBV5-4|NA|TRBJ2-3
TGTGCCAGCAGCTTGGAGGGAGGCACAGATACGCAGTATTTT
CASSLEGGTDTQYF
>NA|TRBV6-5|NA|TRBJ2-1
TGTGCCAGCAGTTACAGGACCGCCTCTGGTGAGCAGTTCTTC
CASSYRTASGEQFF
>once|TRBV7-2|NA|TRBJ2-2
TGTGCCAGCAGCTTAGGATTGAGGGGGGAGCTGTTTTTT
CASSLGLRGELFF
>NA|TRBV5-1|TRBD2|TRBJ2-5
TGCGCCAGCAGCACCAGCGGGAGCGGCGGGACCCAGTACTTC
CASSTSGSGGTQYF
>NA|TRBV18|NA|TRBJ1-3
TGTGCCAGCTCAGAAGGACCTCCGTCCTCTGGAAACACCATATATTTT
CASSEGPPSSGNTIYF
>NA|TRBV7-2|TRBD1|TRBJ2-1
TGTGCCAGCAGCCGGTGGACAGGGGAAAGGGGCAATGAGCAGTTCTTC
CASSRWTGERGNEQFF
>NA|TRBV6-1|NA|TRBJ1-2
TGTGCCAGCAGTGTAGGGGCAGATTGGCCTTATGGCTACACCTTC
CASSVGADWPYGYTF
>NA|TRBV19|NA|TRBJ1-2
TGTGCCAGTAGTATACGGACAAACTATGGCTACACCTTC
CASSIRTNYGYTF
>few|TRBV19|TRBD1|TRBJ1-1
TGTGCCACCGGGGACAGCTGGAACACTGAAGCTTTCTTT
CATGDSWNTEAFF
>few|TRBV5-4|TRBD2|TRBJ2-7
TGTGCCAGCAGCCCTAGCGGGAGATTCGGCTACGAGCAGTACTTC
CASSPSGRFGYEQYF
>NA|TRBV5-1|TRBD2|TRBJ2-7
TGCGCCAGCCACGGGACTAGCTCCTACGAGCAGTACTTC
CASHGTSSYEQYF
>NA|TRBV11-2|TRBD2|TRBJ2-1
TGTGCCAGCAGCTTAGATCTAAGGACTAGCCGCTACAATGAGCAGTTCTTC
CASSLDLRTSRYNEQFF
>once|TRBV7-2|NA|TRBJ2-1
TGTGCCAGCAGCCCAGGTCCTAAAGGGAATGAGCAGTTCTTC
CASSPGPKGNEQFF
>NA|TRBV28|NA|TRBJ1-2
TGTGCCATCCCTCTCGGACTGCAAGGAGGCTACACCTTC
CAIPLGLQGGYTF
>once|TRBV6-1|NA|TRBJ1-5
TGTGCCAGCAGTGAAACCGCCGGGCAGCCCCAGCATTTT
CASSETAGQPQHF
>NA|TRBV5-5|TRBD1|TRBJ1-2
TGTGCCAGCAGCCAGACAGGGGGTTACTATGGCTACACCTTC
CASSQTGGYYGYTF
>NA|TRBV7-9|TRBD2|TRBJ2-7
TGTGCCAGCAGCCGATCCCTAGCGGGAGCCTCCTACGAGCAGTACTTC
CASSRSLAGASYEQYF
>NA|TRBV30|NA|TRBJ1-4
TGTGCCTGGAAACGGCCCCCGGAAAATGAAAAACTGTTTTTT
CAWKRPPENEKLFF
>NA|TRBV10-2|NA|TRBJ2-2
TGCGCCAGCAGTGGCAGGGTAAACACCGGGGAGCTGTTTTTT
CASSGRVNTGELFF
>NA|TRBV6-1|NA|TRBJ2-3
TGTGCCAGCAGCCTGATGCCCACAGATACGCAGTATTTT
CASSLMPTDTQYF
>NA|TRBV7-9|NA|TRBJ2-1
TGTGCCAGCAGCTTAAACGAACACGAGCAGTTCTTC
CASSLNEHEQFF
>NA|TRBV5-4|NA|TRBJ1-5
TGTGCCAGCAGCTTGTCTGGGGGTGATCAGCCCCAGCATTTT
CASSLSGGDQPQHF